A single sample gave rise to the 5 T cell receptor beta chains below, sequenced in a study of CXCR3-negative and CXCR3-positive naive CD8 T cells (dated by TCRdb to about 2019). Sequencing used a NextSeq 550. The Human TCR Profiling Kit (MiLaboratory) was used to prepare UMI-labeled 5' RACE TRB cDNA libraries. The reads were reprocessed in TCRdb, with one entry per CDR3 protein sequence and no accompanying DNA. This sample's clone table shows tens of thousands of distinct CDR3 sequences. The ten largest clones take up approximately 15% of the sample. Material for sequencing was memory CD8+ T cells from blood. The cell subset or site label for this specimen denotes: conventional CD8+ memory T cells (TMEM), sorted as controls. Source of these receptors: a human donor in good health. Some clones in this sample may be carry-over from other donors' samples.

The chain has TRBV12-3 or TRBV12-4 and TRBJ1-1. The CDR3 extends over 12 amino acids. The CDR3 sequence is CASSFSRAEAFF.

V and J are TRBV24-1 and TRBJ2-1; TCRdb outputs TRBD2, but without DNA this stays unchecked. Germline values: CDR1 KGHDR, CDR2 SFDVKD. CDR3 length: 16 amino acids. CDR3 sequence reads: CATSDRAGGWDNEQFF.

V is TRBV6-5 and J is TRBJ2-2; TCRdb indicates TRBD1, and absent DNA this call remains unverified. The CDR3 runs 13 residues. CDR1 and CDR2 (germline): MNHEY, SVGAGI. The CDR3 sequence: CASSYGLGGELFF.

The V call is TRBV20-1, the J call TRBJ2-7; TCRdb's D gene call, TRBD1, goes unchecked for lack of DNA. The length of the CDR3 is 16 residues. Germline loops: CDR1 DFQATT, CDR2 SNEGSKA (reference sequence). The CDR3 spells CSARGPADRGPYEQYF.

The V gene is TRBV6-2 or TRBV6-3, the J gene TRBJ2-2. The V gene's germline CDR1 is MNHEY and CDR2 SVGEGT. The CDR3 totals 14 residues. The CDR3: CASSLLETTGELFF.